A selection of T cell receptor beta chains follows, all from one sample in a study of blood T cell repertoires in COVID-19. Using immunoSEQ multiplex PCR, the repertoire was profiled, and TCRdb retains in-frame clones only, with some absent. The sample contains about 250,000 clones, more than 80% of which appear only once. Sequencing was carried out using peripheral blood. These receptor sequences come from a human donor in a cohort sampled during active COVID-19. The CDR3 runs from the conserved cysteine through the conserved F or W. D genes are given only for firm matches. A clone size is listed for some rows: how often the clone was seen (once, few, many), or a class if it is expanded.

v_call	clone_size	j_call	d_call	cdr3_nt	cdr3_aa
TRBV2	.	TRBJ1-3	.	TGTGCCAGCAGTGGCGGACTGTCCTCTGGAAACACCATATATTTT	CASSGGLSSGNTIYF
TRBV6-1	.	TRBJ1-2	.	TGTGCCAGCAGTGAATCTCGGACAGATGGCTACACCTTC	CASSESRTDGYTF
TRBV21-1	.	TRBJ2-3	.	TGTGCCAGCAGCAAAGCGAGGGCTAGCGGGCGCACAGATACGCAGTATTTT	CASSKARASGRTDTQYF
TRBV2	.	TRBJ1-5	.	TGTGCCAGCAGCCAAAGATTACAGGGCCTACAGCCCCAGCATTTT	CASSQRLQGLQPQHF
TRBV20-1	.	TRBJ1-1	.	TGCAGTGCCTTCAAGGGGACTGAAGCTTTCTTT	CSAFKGTEAFF
TRBV6-1	once	TRBJ2-7	.	TGTGCCAGCAGTGAAGCCACAGGGTGGTACGAGCAGTACTTC	CASSEATGWYEQYF
TRBV18	.	TRBJ2-1	.	TGTGCCAGCTCACTCCAGCGGAGCTACAATGAGCAGTTCTTC	CASSLQRSYNEQFF
TRBV25-1	.	TRBJ2-2	TRBD1	TGTGCCAGCAGAAACAGGGGCGAGAACACCGGGGAGCTGTTTTTT	CASRNRGENTGELFF
TRBV3-1/TRBV3-2	.	TRBJ2-5	.	TGTGCCAGCAGCTTAATAGCGTCAGAGACCCAGTACTTC	CASSLIASETQYF
TRBV19	.	TRBJ2-1	TRBD2	TGTGCCAGTAGTATAGATCGGGTAAGGCTAGCGGGACCCAATGAGCAGTTCTTC	CASSIDRVRLAGPNEQFF
TRBV5-1	.	TRBJ2-4	TRBD2	TGCGCCAGCAGTACCCTAGCGGGAGGCCAGGGGAACATTCAGTACTTC	CASSTLAGGQGNIQYF
TRBV18	many	TRBJ2-7	.	TGTGCCAGCTCACCACGGGTGACAGGAGGCTACGAGCAGTACTTC	CASSPRVTGGYEQYF
TRBV7-2	.	TRBJ2-2	.	TGTGCCAGCAGCACTTACAGTCCCGGGGAGCTGTTTTTT	CASSTYSPGELFF
TRBV28	.	TRBJ2-1	TRBD2	TGTGCCAGCAGTCCACAAGGACTAGCGGGGACTTACAATGAGCAGTTCTTC	CASSPQGLAGTYNEQFF
TRBV5-1	.	TRBJ2-2	.	TGCGCCAGCAGACCTCCCGGGGGCACCGGGGAGCTGTTTTTT	CASRPPGGTGELFF
TRBV29-1	.	TRBJ2-7	TRBD1	TGCAGCGCCTTGACAGGGGCCTCCTACGAGCAGTACTTC	CSALTGASYEQYF
TRBV7-3	.	TRBJ2-1	TRBD1	TGTGCCAGCAGCCCTGACAGGGGGTACAATGAGCAGTTCTTC	CASSPDRGYNEQFF
TRBV28	.	TRBJ2-7	TRBD2	TGTGCCAGCAGTCGAGAGGGACTAGCGGGAGTGGTCGTGTACTTC	CASSREGLAGVVVYF
TRBV4-2	.	TRBJ1-1	TRBD1	TGTGCCAGCAGCCAACCTGACAGGGTGGGTGAAGCTTTCTTT	CASSQPDRVGEAFF
TRBV6-2/TRBV6-3	.	TRBJ2-2	.	TGTGCCAGCAGCCCCTATGACTTAGCGAACACCGGGGAGCTGTTTTTT	CASSPYDLANTGELFF
TRBV5-1	.	TRBJ2-3	TRBD2	TGCGCCAGCAGCCCGAGCGGATATAGCGGGGGGGGCACAGATACGCAGTATTTT	CASSPSGYSGGGTDTQYF
TRBV18	.	TRBJ1-2	.	TGTGCCAGCTCACCAACAGACCTCAGGGTGGATGGCTACACCTTC	CASSPTDLRVDGYTF
TRBV19	.	TRBJ2-7	.	TGTGCCAGTAGTTCCGACTCGAACTACGAGCAGTACTTC	CASSSDSNYEQYF
TRBV10-1	.	TRBJ2-7	.	TGCGCCAGCAAAGGGGTGCAGTACTTC	CASKGVQYF
TRBV11-2	.	TRBJ2-7	.	TGTGCCAGCAGCTCGCTTAAAGGCAGGGGATTGGAGCAGTACTTC	CASSSLKGRGLEQYF
TRBV19	.	TRBJ2-7	.	TGTGCCAGTAGAGAGACAGGAGTTTCCGAGCAGTACTTC	CASRETGVSEQYF
TRBV19	once	TRBJ2-7	.	TGTGCCAGTAGTATAGGCAGGTACTACGAGCAGTACTTC	CASSIGRYYEQYF
TRBV3-1/TRBV3-2	.	TRBJ1-5	.	TGTGCCAGCAGCCAGTCTTTGGGGGCCGGCAATCAGCCCCAGCATTTT	CASSQSLGAGNQPQHF
TRBV10-3	once	TRBJ1-2	TRBD1	TGTGCCATCAGTCCCGGACAGGGGTTCGATGGCTACACCTTC	CAISPGQGFDGYTF
TRBV6-5	.	TRBJ1-5	TRBD1	TGTGCCAGCGGACAGGGGGATCAGCCCCAGCATTTT	CASGQGDQPQHF
TRBV5-6	.	TRBJ1-5	.	TGTGCCAGCAGCTTGGCCGGCAATCAGCCCCAGCATTTT	CASSLAGNQPQHF
TRBV5-1	.	TRBJ1-6	TRBD1	TGCGCCAGCAGCTTGCAACCGGGACAGGGGCTTAATTCACCCCTCCACTTT	CASSLQPGQGLNSPLHF
TRBV9	.	TRBJ1-1	.	TGTGCCAGCAGCCCCCCATCGAACACTGAAGCTTTCTTT	CASSPPSNTEAFF
TRBV5-1	.	TRBJ2-3	.	TGCGCCAGCAGCTTGGAGCCAGGGAGGGATACGCAGTATTTT	CASSLEPGRDTQYF
TRBV9	.	TRBJ2-1	.	TGTGCCAGCAGCTCCACTAGAGATGAGCAGTTCTTC	CASSSTRDEQFF
TRBV6-6	.	TRBJ1-1	TRBD1	TGTGCCAGCAGCTACCGGGACAGGGGCACTGAAGCTTTCTTT	CASSYRDRGTEAFF
TRBV29-1	.	TRBJ1-2	.	TGCAGCGTTAAAGTGACAGGCCGCCTCTATGGCTACACCTTC	CSVKVTGRLYGYTF
TRBV27	once	TRBJ1-2	.	TGTGCCAGCAGGATGGTGTTGGGGGGGCGGTACTATGGCTACACCTTC	CASRMVLGGRYYGYTF
TRBV7-9	.	TRBJ1-1	.	TGTGCCAGCAGCTTACGAGACTTCATGAACACTGAAGCTTTCTTT	CASSLRDFMNTEAFF
TRBV6-5	.	TRBJ2-7	TRBD2	TGTGCCAGCAGGGATACTAGCGGGACTACCTACGAGCAGTACTTC	CASRDTSGTTYEQYF
TRBV18	few	TRBJ2-5	.	TGTGCCAGCTCACGAAGCAGGGAGACCCAGTACTTC	CASSRSRETQYF
TRBV6-6	.	TRBJ2-3	TRBD2	TGTGCCAGCAGTTACGGGACTAGCGGTTACACAGATACGCAGTATTTT	CASSYGTSGYTDTQYF
TRBV19	.	TRBJ1-3	TRBD1	TGTGCCAGTAGCCCCAGGGGGCGAAGAAACACCATATATTTT	CASSPRGRRNTIYF
TRBV24-1	.	TRBJ2-1	TRBD2	TGTGCCACCAGTGACCGGGCGGGGGGAGCATTAAATGAGCAGTTCTTC	CATSDRAGGALNEQFF
TRBV4-1	.	TRBJ2-3	TRBD2	TGCGCCAGCAGCCAAGATGCAGCGGGAGGGCCAGATACGCAGTATTTT	CASSQDAAGGPDTQYF